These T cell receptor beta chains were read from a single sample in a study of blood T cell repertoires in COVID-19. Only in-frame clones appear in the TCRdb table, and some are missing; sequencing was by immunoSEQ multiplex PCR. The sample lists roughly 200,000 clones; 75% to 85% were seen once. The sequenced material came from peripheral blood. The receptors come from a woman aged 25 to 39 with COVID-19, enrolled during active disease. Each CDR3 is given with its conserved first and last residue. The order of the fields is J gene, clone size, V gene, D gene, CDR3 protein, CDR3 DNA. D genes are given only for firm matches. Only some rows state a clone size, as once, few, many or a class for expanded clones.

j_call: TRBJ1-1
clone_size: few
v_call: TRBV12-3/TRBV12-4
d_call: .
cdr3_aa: CASSRQVNTEAFF
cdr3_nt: TGTGCCAGCAGCCGACAGGTGAACACTGAAGCTTTCTTT

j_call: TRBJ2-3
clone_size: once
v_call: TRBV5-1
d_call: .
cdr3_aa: CASSLGGTDTQYF
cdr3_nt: TGCGCCAGCAGCTTAGGGGGCACAGATACGCAGTATTTT

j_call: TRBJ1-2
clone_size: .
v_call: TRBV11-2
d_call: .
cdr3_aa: CASSLADRYYGYTF
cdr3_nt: TGTGCCAGCAGCTTAGCCGACAGATACTATGGCTACACCTTC

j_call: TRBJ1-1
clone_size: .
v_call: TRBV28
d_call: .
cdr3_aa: CATNSRGAEAFF
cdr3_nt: TGTGCCACCAACTCTCGGGGGGCTGAAGCTTTCTTT

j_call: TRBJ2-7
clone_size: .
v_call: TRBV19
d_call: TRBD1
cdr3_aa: CASRSRDRGPEQYF
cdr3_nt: TGTGCCAGTAGGTCCCGGGACAGGGGACCCGAGCAGTACTTC

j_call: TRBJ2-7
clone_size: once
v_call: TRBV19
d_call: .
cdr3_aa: CASSWAGDSYEQYF
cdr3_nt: TGTGCCAGTAGTTGGGCAGGGGACTCCTACGAGCAGTACTTC

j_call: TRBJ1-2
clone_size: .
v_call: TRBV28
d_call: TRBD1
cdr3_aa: CASSRRQGANYGYTF
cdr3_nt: TGTGCCAGCAGTCGGAGACAGGGAGCTAACTATGGCTACACCTTC

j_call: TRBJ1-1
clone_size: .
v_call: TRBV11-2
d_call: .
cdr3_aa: CASSPGQLNTEAFF
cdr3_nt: TGTGCCAGCAGCCCCGGACAGTTGAACACTGAAGCTTTCTTT

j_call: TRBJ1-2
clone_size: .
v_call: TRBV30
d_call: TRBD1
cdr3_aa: CAGGQVNYGYTF
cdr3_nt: TGTGCCGGGGGACAGGTGAACTATGGCTACACCTTC

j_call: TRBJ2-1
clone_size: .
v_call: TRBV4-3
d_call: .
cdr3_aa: CASSRRQYNEQFF
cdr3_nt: TGCGCCAGCAGCCGTAGACAGTACAATGAGCAGTTCTTC

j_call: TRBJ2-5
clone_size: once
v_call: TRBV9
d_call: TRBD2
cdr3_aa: CASSVEPSGEETQYF
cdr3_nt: TGTGCCAGCAGCGTAGAGCCTAGCGGGGAAGAGACCCAGTACTTC

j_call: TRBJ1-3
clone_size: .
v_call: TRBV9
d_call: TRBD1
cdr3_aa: CASSAYRGPSSGNTIYF
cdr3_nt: TGTGCCAGCAGCGCCTACAGGGGCCCCAGCTCTGGAAACACCATATATTTT

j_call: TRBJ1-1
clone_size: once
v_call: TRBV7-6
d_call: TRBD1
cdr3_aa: CASSPRTGGNTEAFF
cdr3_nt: TGTGCCAGCAGCCCCAGGACAGGGGGTAACACTGAAGCTTTCTTT

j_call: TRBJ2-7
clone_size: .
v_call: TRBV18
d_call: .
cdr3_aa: CASSSSGEREQYF
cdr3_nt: TGTGCCAGCTCATCGTCAGGGGAGCGGGAGCAGTACTTC

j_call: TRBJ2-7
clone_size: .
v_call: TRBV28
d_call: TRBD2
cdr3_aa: CASSPRGGRDEQYF
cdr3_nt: TGTGCCAGCAGTCCCCGGGGGGGCCGGGACGAGCAGTACTTC